These 8 T cell receptor beta chains came from one sample sequenced in a study of cytomegalovirus exposure and HLA in healthy donors. Both 60 Vbeta primers and 13 Jbeta primers went into the PCR. Assay: immunoSEQ multiplex PCR; the TCRdb copy retains only in-frame clones and omits some. The sample includes about 74,000 clones, 72% seen only once; the top ten take over 8.5%. Sequencing used PBMCs. These receptors were collected from a woman in her thirties or forties in good health and CMV-seropositive.

There are a few counts of this clone. The CDR3 DNA follows: TGCGCCAGCAGCCAATGGGGCGGGGCGAGGGATGAAAAACTGTTTTTT. Amino acid sequence: CASSQWGGARDEKLFF. J is TRBJ1-4 and V is TRBV4-1, with D perhaps matching TRBD1 (5 bases). V was shortened by 2 bases and J by 6 bases, with 16 bases between the two germline ends. The CDR3 loop spans 16 amino acids. Germline CDR1 MGHRA, CDR2 YSYEKL.

This sequence joins TRBV7-2 and TRBJ2-5; 8 positions match TRBD1. The CDR3 consists of 14 residues. Germline V gives CDR1 SGHTA, CDR2 FQGNSA. V dropped 4 bases and J dropped 1; count of bases not matched to a gene: 2. CDR3 nucleotide sequence: TGTGCCAGCAGCTCAACAGGGGGCCAAGAGACCCAGTACTTC. This translates into CASSSTGGQETQYF.

This chain uses TRBV5-4 with TRBJ1-1; tentatively, D is TRBD1 (5 bases). V lost 0 bases, J lost 4 bases, and 10 bases lay in between. Germline V lookup: CDR1 SGHNT, CDR2 YYREEE (reference sequence). The CDR3 runs to 14 residues. As DNA, the CDR3 is TGTGCCAGCAGCTTGGAGGGGAGGGTCACTGAAGCTTTCTTT. Translated: CASSLEGRVTEAFF.

The gene calls are TRBV5-1 and TRBJ1-3; 9 bases are a match to TRBD1. CDR1 is SGHRS and CDR2 is YFSETQ in the germline V gene. This CDR3 region has 17 residues. The V and J ends lost 4 bases and 0 bases, in that order; junction bases with no gene match: 8. The CDR3 DNA reads TGCGCCAGCAGCCTATTCCCGACAGGGGGCTCTGGAAACACCATATATTTT. Amino acid sequence: CASSLFPTGGSGNTIYF.

The rearrangement links TRBV4-2 to TRBJ2-7, with TRBD1 matching over 11 bases. Germline CDR1 and CDR2: LGHNA and YNFKEQ. Trimming at V came to 0 bases and at J to 6 bases, leaving 13 bases not matched to a gene. The CDR3 spans 18 residues. CDR3 residues: CASSQELGFGTGGGEQYF. Here the CDR3 DNA reads TGTGCCAGCAGCCAAGAACTAGGTTTCGGGACAGGGGGAGGCGAGCAGTACTTC.

This chain links TRBV30 with TRBJ2-2; 7 bases map to TRBD1. Trimming took 6 bases from V and 0 from J; bases not matched to a gene: 4. Germline assignment: CDR1 GTSNPN and CDR2 SVGIG (reference sequence). CDR3 size: 14 residues. In nucleotides, the CDR3 is TGTGCCTGCCGACAGGGACCGAACACCGGGGAGCTGTTTTTT. Amino acids: CACRQGPNTGELFF. Combining the CDR3 with reference TRBV30 and TRBJ2-2 gives the whole variable domain SQTIHQWPATLVQPVGSPLSLECTVEGTSNPNLYWYRQAAGRGLQLLFYSVGIGQISSEVPQNLSASRPQDRQFILSSKKLLLSDSGFYLCACRQGPNTGELFFGEGSRLTVL.

This chain joins TRBV9 and TRBJ1-6; no clear D. Per germline, CDR1 SGDLS and CDR2 YYNGEE. Trimming took 1 base from V and 8 from J, leaving 10 bases between them. The CDR3 totals 14 residues. CDR3 loop: CASSVKREHSPLHF. The CDR3 nucleotides are TGTGCCAGCAGCGTAAAACGGGAACATTCACCCCTCCACTTT.

The chain combines TRBV15 with TRBJ2-1, with TRBD2 matching over 10 bases. The CDR3 is 14 residues long. The ends lost 3 bases at V and 4 bases at J; junction bases unmatched: 0. In germline, CDR1 is LNHNV, CDR2 YYDKDF (reference sequence). Written as DNA, the CDR3 is TGTGCCACCAGCAGGACTAGCGGGTACAATGAGCAGTTCTTC. It is translated as CATSRTSGYNEQFF.